The rows below give T cell receptor beta chains drawn from one sample of a study of cytotoxic CD8 clonotypes in ibrutinib-treated CLL. Here immunoSEQ multiplex PCR was the method, and the copy in TCRdb shows in-frame clones only, minus some. The table includes about 25,000 clones, over 55% detected once. Sequenced material: PBMCs, taken after 12 months of ibrutinib treatment. Receptors were obtained from a human donor with chronic lymphocytic leukemia. Both conserved end residues are part of each CDR3. D genes are given only for firm matches. Some rows mark clone size as missing; the rest say once, few, many or name a class of expanded clone.

clone_size	d_call	cdr3_length	j_call	v_call	cdr3_nt	cdr3_aa
once	.	14	TRBJ1-2	TRBV10-2	TGCGCCAGCAGTGAGTCGACGGTGTTCGGGTCCGTCCGCTTC	CASSESTVFGSVRF
.	.	16	TRBJ2-7	TRBV5-1	TGCGCCAGCAGCTTGAACGGTCGAAGCATGCGTTACGAGCAGTACTTC	CASSLNGRSMRYEQYF
.	TRBD2	16	TRBJ2-5	TRBV9	TGTGCCAGCAGCGTTACACTCGGGGGGGCACTGGAGACCCAGTACTTC	CASSVTLGGALETQYF
few	TRBD1	14	TRBJ2-2	TRBV4-1	TGCGCCAGCAGCCTTGGACAGGGGCCCGGGGAGCTGTTTTTT	CASSLGQGPGELFF
many	TRBD1	16	TRBJ2-7	TRBV4-1	TGCGCCAGCAGCCACCCGAGTGGACAGGGGCTCCACGAGCAGTACTTC	CASSHPSGQGLHEQYF
.	.	12	TRBJ2-7	TRBV6-5	TGTGCCAGCAGTTACACCGGGGACGAGCAGTACTTC	CASSYTGDEQYF
.	.	15	TRBJ2-4	TRBV10-1	TGCGCCAAACTTCAGGGGAAGGCGTTCAAAAACATTCAGTACTTC	CAKLQGKAFKNIQYF
.	.	13	TRBJ2-2	TRBV19	TGTGCCAGTAGTATAGGAGGAGCCGGGGAGCTGTTTTTT	CASSIGGAGELFF
.	.	14	TRBJ1-6	TRBV2	TGTGCCAGCAGATACGAAGGGGGTAATTCACCCCTCCACTTT	CASRYEGGNSPLHF
.	.	12	TRBJ1-1	TRBV30	TGTGCCTGGCTAAAATTGAACACTGAAGCTTTCTTT	CAWLKLNTEAFF
.	.	14	TRBJ2-3	TRBV15	TGTGCCACCAGCAGAGATCTTAAGCAAGATACGCAGTATTTT	CATSRDLKQDTQYF
.	.	16	TRBJ2-3	TRBV5-1	TGCGCCAGCAGCTTGGCCGTACGAGCGGACACAGATACGCAGTATTTT	CASSLAVRADTDTQYF
.	.	14	TRBJ1-2	TRBV10-2	TGCGCCAGCAGTGAAAACAGGGCGGTTGGAGGCTACACCTTC	CASSENRAVGGYTF
.	.	16	TRBJ2-6	TRBV5-1	TGCGCCAGCAGCTTGAGGCCAGGGGATGGGGCCAACGTCCTGACTTTC	CASSLRPGDGANVLTF
.	.	14	TRBJ1-5	TRBV2	TGTGCCAGCAGGGTCGGCGCGCAGGGACAGCCCCAGCATTTT	CASRVGAQGQPQHF
.	.	12	TRBJ2-7	TRBV29-1	TGCAGCGCCGGAGGGGACGGCTACGAGCAGTACTTC	CSAGGDGYEQYF
.	.	15	TRBJ2-3	TRBV19	TGTGCCAGTAGTAACGGACAGTCTGGCACAGATACGCAGTATTTT	CASSNGQSGTDTQYF
.	.	13	TRBJ2-5	TRBV5-6	TGTGCCAGCAGTGGGGGTTTCCAAGAGACCCAGTACTTC	CASSGGFQETQYF
few	.	14	TRBJ1-2	TRBV7-2	TGTGCCAGCAGCTTAGTTGGCGGGGACTATGGCTACACCTTC	CASSLVGGDYGYTF
.	TRBD2	14	TRBJ2-3	TRBV29-1	TGCAGCGTGGCCGGGACTAGCGGCACAGATACGCAGTATTTT	CSVAGTSGTDTQYF
.	TRBD1	15	TRBJ1-2	TRBV5-6	TGTGCCAGCAGCCCCGGGACAGGGGTAGCCTATGGCTACACCTTC	CASSPGTGVAYGYTF
.	TRBD1	15	TRBJ1-1	TRBV4-1	TGCGCCAGCAGCCACCTGGACAGGGGCGAGACTGAAGCTTTCTTT	CASSHLDRGETEAFF
.	.	16	TRBJ2-3	TRBV6-4	TGTGCCAGCAGTGACTCTCTGGCTAGCGCCACAGATACGCAGTATTTT	CASSDSLASATDTQYF
.	TRBD1	14	TRBJ2-7	TRBV19	TGTGCCAGTAGCTTAACAGGGGGGACCTACGAGCAGTACTTC	CASSLTGGTYEQYF
.	.	17	TRBJ2-1	TRBV11-2	TGTGCCAGCAGCTTAGTTAGGGCGCCCCGGGGCTACAATGAGCAGTTCTTC	CASSLVRAPRGYNEQFF
.	.	15	TRBJ2-5	TRBV13	TGTGCCAGCAGCTTAGGCCGTGTAGGGTCGGAGACCCAGTACTTC	CASSLGRVGSETQYF
.	.	15	TRBJ2-5	TRBV6-1	TGTGCCAGCAGTGCAAGGCCAGGGCGCTCGGGGACCCAGTACTTC	CASSARPGRSGTQYF
once	.	14	TRBJ1-1	TRBV11-2	TGTGCCAGCAGCTTAGCAGGCCAGATGACTGAAGCTTTCTTT	CASSLAGQMTEAFF
.	TRBD2	18	TRBJ2-3	TRBV12-5	TGTGCTAGTGCCCCCGGGTTCGGTAGCGGGGGTCTCACAGATACGCAGTATTTT	CASAPGFGSGGLTDTQYF
.	.	14	TRBJ2-5	TRBV7-3	TGTGCCAGCAGCCCCCAAGGTAGCCTCGAGACCCAGTACTTC	CASSPQGSLETQYF
.	.	14	TRBJ1-1	TRBV7-2	TGTGCCAGCAGCTCAGCAACAGGGAACACTGAAGCTTTCTTT	CASSSATGNTEAFF
once	.	14	TRBJ2-7	TRBV30	TGTGCCTGGAGTGAAGGAGGGAGCTCCTACGAGCAGTACTTC	CAWSEGGSSYEQYF
.	.	12	TRBJ1-1	TRBV2	TGTGCCAGCAGTGTTCGGGGCACTGAAGCTTTCTTT	CASSVRGTEAFF
.	.	17	TRBJ2-7	TRBV5-1	TGCGCCAGCAGCTTAGGATTCGAGGACCTGAGCTCCTACGAGCAGTACTTC	CASSLGFEDLSSYEQYF
once	.	14	TRBJ2-5	TRBV5-1	TGCGCCAGCAGCTTGGGGGACGGTTCGCGGACCCAGTACTTC	CASSLGDGSRTQYF
few	TRBD1	13	TRBJ1-2	TRBV6-5	TGTGCCAGCAGTTTAACAGGGGCGGACGGCTACACCTTC	CASSLTGADGYTF